This T cell receptor beta chain emerged from a study of spatial heterogeneity in lung cancer (dated by TCRdb to the late 2010s). Broadly, across the study: More beta-chain than alpha-chain transcripts were consistently detected, likely reflecting higher beta-chain transcript abundance. TCR transcript counts in tumor regions correlated strongly with a T cell transcriptional module score from matched bulk RNA-seq. In the raw uncorrected reads, each unique combination of TCR and UMI appeared more than ten times on average. In non-small cell lung cancer, the study made a quantitative comparison of TCR alpha and beta repertoires among multiple tumor regions, matched nontumor lung and blood. TCR repertoire features were related to nonsynonymous mutation counts determined by whole-exome sequencing of tumor tissue. Both alpha and beta chains were TCR-sequenced in fewer than 250 tumor regions, approximately 68 matched nontumor lung samples and approximately 50 PBMC samples obtained at surgery.

Interpreted using the paper, the time point label stands for: sample taken at primary tumor resection. The donors were 60 to 80 patients from the lung TRACERx cohort who had early-stage, untreated non-small cell lung cancer. Without any cell sorting, TCR sequencing was performed on whole RNA extracted either from tumor and nontumor lung tissue or from cryopreserved PBMC samples. Only patients with enough RNA available from two or more tumor regions were chosen for TCR sequencing. Before selection, tumor and adjacent nontumor lung specimens were reviewed by a lung pathologist. Study-wide findings and limitations: The count of ubiquitous expanded TCRs correlated with the count of ubiquitous nonsynonymous mutations, and the count of regional expanded TCRs correlated with the count of regional nonsynonymous mutations. The number of expanded intratumoral alpha and beta TCRs correlated with the tumor nonsynonymous mutation count. TCR-seq coverage of tumor T cells was estimated at only approximately 7% for alpha chains and 12% to 15% for beta chains. Additional single-cell paired TCR alpha and beta sequencing was considered necessary to confirm, at a functional level, the hypothesis that regional TCRs recognize regional mutations.

The library was prepared using 5' RACE. Sequencing took place on a NextSeq 500. In the TCR library protocol, a unique molecular identifier was attached to each TCR cDNA molecule so that PCR and sequencing errors could be corrected. The study's own analysis went as follows. TCR identification, UMI-based error correction and CDR3 extraction were performed with Decombinator tools. Expanded TCRs were defined as those above a frequency of 2 per 1,000, corresponding to the top 1% of the tumor frequency distribution. Expanded tumor TCRs statistically deemed absent (corrected P<0.05) from at least one tumor region were classed as regional, and all other expanded tumor TCRs were classed as ubiquitous. Rényi diversity was computed with the R vegan package after subsampling each repertoire 100 times to 5,000 TCRs. CDR3 similarity networks were built from amino acid triplet string-kernel similarity, connecting CDR3s with pairwise similarity above 0.82. In-frame beta chains were kept once TCRdb had trimmed the public reads at Q25 with fastp and called clones with MiXCR. CDR3 protein duplicates are merged, each entry listing the most common genes and DNA. The V and J calls were not made by the authors but by TCRdb's processing. The sample has several thousand distinct CDR3 sequences on record, 14% to 15% of them singletons. The top ten hold 20% to 25% of the sample.

This clonotype is considered medium-sized (0.01 to 0.1%). Its antigen is unknown. There are no base qualities to consult, and no much larger clone falls within one base. This beta chain appears as a stray read in a library generated for alpha chains; its size is not informative. The sequenced sample was lung tumor tissue, obtained at surgery. The TCR was taken from a female donor with early-stage non-small cell lung cancer.

The CDR3 region has the sequence CSAWSPRAGELFF. The bases are TGCAGTGCTTGGTCCCCAAGGGCCGGGGAGCTGTTTTTT. The rearranged segments are TRBV20-1 and TRBJ2-2; a confident D gene designation cannot be given. The germline ends are 13 bases apart after V is trimmed by 5 bases and J by 6 bases. Including the terminal cysteine and phenylalanine, the CDR3 comprises 13 residues. Left in the record is the CDR3 DNA by itself, 39 bases read in frame from the first base. For CDR1 and CDR2, the germline V gene (reference sequence) lists DFQATT and SNEGSKA.